These 2 T cell receptor beta chains share one sample of origin, sequenced in a study of blood T cell repertoires in COVID-19. Assay: immunoSEQ multiplex PCR; the TCRdb copy retains only in-frame clones and omits some. The sample carries roughly 150,000 clones, approximately 85% recorded once. The specimen sequenced was peripheral blood. These receptor sequences come from a man aged 50 to 60 with acute or convalescent COVID-19.

The genes are TRBV13 and TRBJ1-1; D may be TRBD1 (5 bases). CDR3 length: 15 amino acids. The V and J ends lost 3 bases and 4 bases respectively, with 15 bases between them. Germline CDR1 PRHDT, CDR2 FYEKMQ (reference sequence). The CDR3 here is CASSFSAGLGTEAFF. Here the CDR3 DNA reads TGTGCCAGCAGCTTCTCAGCAGGGCTTGGCACTGAAGCTTTCTTT.

This clone came up a few times. The chain employs TRBV7-3 and TRBJ2-1; D is unresolved. CDR1 is SGHTA, CDR2 FQGTGA, per germline. Trimming stripped 5 bases from V and 6 bases from J, with 8 bases between. The CDR3 is 12 amino acids. CDR3 amino acids: CASSNLGNEQFF. The DNA for the CDR3 is TGTGCCAGCAGCAACCTAGGCAATGAGCAGTTCTTC.